Listed here are 3 T cell receptor beta chains from one sample, sequenced in a study of blood T cell repertoires in COVID-19. The repertoire was sequenced with immunoSEQ multiplex PCR; TCRdb's copy has only in-frame clones and lacks some. The sample shows a few hundred thousand clones, roughly 81% of them seen only once. What was sequenced was PBMCs or T cells enriched from blood (not recorded which). All receptors come from a woman between 50 and 59 years old who had been exposed to COVID-19.

The gene calls are TRBV24-1 and TRBJ2-3; D possibly corresponds to TRBD2 (6 bases). Germline V CDR1 and CDR2: KGHDR, SFDVKD. Trimming stripped 5 bases from V and 2 bases from J, with 13 bases between. CDR3 length: 15 amino acids. CDR3 in DNA: TGTGCCACCAGTGCTCAGGAGGGGAACACAGATACGCAGTATTTT. It is translated as CATSAQEGNTDTQYF.

The CDR3 is CSVGNRQWAFF. For the CDR3, the DNA is TGCAGCGTTGGTAACAGGCAGTGGGCTTTCTTT. The V gene is TRBV29-1, the J gene TRBJ1-1; perhaps TRBD1 as D (5 bases). The CDR3 runs to 11 residues. V shed 4 bases and J shed 11 bases, with 14 bases lying between them. The germline gives CDR1 SQVTM, CDR2 ANQGSEA.

The chain has TRBV24-1 and TRBJ2-3; no firm D call. CDR3 length equals 14 residues. Germline V CDR1 and CDR2: KGHDR, SFDVKD. Deletions cut 9 bases from V and 5 bases from J, with 17 bases between. The CDR3 protein is CATALGALVDTQYF. DNA for the CDR3: TGTGCCACCGCCCTCGGAGCGTTGGTAGATACGCAGTATTTT.